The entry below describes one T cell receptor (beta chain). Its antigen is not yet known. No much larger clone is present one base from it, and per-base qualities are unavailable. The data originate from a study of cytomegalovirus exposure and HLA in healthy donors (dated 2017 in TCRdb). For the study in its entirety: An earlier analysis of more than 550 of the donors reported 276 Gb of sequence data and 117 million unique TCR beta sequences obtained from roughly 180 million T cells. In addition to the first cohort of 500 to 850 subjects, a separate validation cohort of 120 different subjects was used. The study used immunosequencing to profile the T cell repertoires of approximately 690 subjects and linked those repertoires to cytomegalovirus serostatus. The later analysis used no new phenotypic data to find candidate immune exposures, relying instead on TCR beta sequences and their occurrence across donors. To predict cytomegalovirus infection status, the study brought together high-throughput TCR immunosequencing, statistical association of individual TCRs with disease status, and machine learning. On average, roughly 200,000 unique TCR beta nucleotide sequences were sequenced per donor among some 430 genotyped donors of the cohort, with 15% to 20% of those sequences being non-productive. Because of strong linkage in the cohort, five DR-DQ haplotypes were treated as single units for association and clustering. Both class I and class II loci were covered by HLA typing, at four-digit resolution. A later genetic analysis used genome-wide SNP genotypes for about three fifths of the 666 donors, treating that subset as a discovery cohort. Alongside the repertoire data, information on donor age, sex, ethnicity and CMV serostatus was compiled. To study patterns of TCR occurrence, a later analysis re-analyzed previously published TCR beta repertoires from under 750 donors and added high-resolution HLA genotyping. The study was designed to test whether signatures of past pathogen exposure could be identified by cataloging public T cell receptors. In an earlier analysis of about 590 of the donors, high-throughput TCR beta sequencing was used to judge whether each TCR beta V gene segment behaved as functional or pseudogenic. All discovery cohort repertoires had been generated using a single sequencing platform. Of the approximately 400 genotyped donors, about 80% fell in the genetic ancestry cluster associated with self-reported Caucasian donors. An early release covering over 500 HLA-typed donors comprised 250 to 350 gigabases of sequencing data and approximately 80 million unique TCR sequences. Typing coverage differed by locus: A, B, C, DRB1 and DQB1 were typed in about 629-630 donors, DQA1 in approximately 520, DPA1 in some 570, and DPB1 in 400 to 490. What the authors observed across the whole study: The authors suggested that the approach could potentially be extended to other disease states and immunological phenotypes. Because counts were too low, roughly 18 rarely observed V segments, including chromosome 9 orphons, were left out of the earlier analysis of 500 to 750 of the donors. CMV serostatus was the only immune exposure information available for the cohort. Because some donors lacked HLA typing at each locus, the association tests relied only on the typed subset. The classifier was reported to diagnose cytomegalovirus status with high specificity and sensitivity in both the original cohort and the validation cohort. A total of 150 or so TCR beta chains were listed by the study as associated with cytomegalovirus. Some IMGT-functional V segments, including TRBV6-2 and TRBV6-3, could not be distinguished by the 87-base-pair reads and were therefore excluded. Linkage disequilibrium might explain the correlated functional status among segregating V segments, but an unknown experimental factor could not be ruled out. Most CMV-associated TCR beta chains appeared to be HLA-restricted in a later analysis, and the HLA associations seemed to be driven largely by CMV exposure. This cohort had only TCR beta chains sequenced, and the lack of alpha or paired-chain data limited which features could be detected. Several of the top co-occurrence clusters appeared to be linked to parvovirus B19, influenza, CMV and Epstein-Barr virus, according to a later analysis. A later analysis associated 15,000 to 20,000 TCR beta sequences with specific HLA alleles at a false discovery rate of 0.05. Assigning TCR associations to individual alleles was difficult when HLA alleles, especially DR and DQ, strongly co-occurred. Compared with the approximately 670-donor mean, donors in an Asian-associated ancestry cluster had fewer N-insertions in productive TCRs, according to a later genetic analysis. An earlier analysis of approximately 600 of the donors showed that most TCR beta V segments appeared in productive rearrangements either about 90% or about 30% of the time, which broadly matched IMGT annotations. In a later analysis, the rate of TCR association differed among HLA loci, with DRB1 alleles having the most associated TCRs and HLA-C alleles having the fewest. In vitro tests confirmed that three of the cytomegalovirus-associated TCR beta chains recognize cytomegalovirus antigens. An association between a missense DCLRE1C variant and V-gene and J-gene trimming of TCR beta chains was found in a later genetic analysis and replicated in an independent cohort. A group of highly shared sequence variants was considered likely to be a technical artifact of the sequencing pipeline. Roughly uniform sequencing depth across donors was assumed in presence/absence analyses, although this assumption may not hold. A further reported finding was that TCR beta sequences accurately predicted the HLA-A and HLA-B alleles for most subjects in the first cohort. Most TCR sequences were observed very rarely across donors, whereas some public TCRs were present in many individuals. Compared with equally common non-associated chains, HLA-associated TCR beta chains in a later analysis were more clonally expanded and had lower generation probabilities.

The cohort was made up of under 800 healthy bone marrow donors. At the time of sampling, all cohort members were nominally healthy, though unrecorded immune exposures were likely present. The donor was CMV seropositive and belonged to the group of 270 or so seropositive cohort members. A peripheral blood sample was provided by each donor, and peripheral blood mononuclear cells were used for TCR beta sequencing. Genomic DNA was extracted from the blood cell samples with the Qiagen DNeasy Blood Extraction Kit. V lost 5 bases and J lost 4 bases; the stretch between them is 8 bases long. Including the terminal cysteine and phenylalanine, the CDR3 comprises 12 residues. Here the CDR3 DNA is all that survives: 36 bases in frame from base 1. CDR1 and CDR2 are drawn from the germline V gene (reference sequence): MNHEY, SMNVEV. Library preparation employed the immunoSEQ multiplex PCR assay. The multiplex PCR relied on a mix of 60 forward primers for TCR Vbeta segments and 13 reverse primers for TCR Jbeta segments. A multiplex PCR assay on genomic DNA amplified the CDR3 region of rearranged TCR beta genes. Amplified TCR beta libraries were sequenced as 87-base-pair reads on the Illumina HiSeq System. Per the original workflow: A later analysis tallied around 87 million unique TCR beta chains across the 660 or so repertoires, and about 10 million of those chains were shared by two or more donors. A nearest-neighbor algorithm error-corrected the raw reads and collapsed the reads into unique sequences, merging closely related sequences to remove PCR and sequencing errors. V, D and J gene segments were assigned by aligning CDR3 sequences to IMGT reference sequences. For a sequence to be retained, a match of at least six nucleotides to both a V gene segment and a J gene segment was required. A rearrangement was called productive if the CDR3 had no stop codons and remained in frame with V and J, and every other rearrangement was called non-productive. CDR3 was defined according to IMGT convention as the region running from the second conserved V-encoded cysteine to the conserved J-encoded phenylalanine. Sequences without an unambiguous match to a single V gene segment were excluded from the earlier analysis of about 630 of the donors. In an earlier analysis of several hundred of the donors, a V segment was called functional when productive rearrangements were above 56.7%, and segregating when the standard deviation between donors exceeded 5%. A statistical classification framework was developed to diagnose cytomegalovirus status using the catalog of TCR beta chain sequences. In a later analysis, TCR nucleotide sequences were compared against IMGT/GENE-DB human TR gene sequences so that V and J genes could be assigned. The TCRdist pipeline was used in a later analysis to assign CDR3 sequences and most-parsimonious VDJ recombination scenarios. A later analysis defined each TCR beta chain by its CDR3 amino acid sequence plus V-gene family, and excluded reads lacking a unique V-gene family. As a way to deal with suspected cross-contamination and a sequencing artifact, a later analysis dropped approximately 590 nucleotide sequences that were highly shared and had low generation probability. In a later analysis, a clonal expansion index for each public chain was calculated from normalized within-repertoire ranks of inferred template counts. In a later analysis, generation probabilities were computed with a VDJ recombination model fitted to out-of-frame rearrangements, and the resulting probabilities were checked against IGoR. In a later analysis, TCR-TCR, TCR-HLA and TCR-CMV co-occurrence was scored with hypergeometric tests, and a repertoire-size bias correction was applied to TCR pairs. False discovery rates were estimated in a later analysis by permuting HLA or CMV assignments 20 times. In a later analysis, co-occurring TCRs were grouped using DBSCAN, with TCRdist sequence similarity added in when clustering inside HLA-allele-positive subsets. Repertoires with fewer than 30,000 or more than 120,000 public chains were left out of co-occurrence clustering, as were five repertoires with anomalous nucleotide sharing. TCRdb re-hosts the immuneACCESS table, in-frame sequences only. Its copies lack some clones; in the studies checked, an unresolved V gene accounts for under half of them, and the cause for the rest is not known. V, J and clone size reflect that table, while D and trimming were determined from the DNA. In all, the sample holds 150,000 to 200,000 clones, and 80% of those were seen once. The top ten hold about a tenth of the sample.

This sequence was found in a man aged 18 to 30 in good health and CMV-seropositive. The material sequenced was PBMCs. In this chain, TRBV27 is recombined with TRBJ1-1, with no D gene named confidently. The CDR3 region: CASSARGTEAFF. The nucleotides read TGTGCCAGCAGTGCCCGGGGCACTGAAGCTTTCTTT.